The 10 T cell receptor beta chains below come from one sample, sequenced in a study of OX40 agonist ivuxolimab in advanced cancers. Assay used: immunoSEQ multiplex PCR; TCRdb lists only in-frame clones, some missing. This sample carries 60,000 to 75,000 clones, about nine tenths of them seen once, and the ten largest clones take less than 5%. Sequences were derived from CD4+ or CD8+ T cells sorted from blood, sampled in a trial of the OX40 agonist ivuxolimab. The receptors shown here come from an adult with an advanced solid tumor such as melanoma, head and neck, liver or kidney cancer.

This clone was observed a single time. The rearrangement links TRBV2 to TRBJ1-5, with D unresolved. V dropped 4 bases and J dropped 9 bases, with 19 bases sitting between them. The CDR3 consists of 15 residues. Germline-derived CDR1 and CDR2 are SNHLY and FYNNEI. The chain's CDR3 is CASSGAAARVMPQHF. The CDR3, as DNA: TGTGCCAGCAGTGGGGCAGCTGCTCGGGTGATGCCCCAGCATTTT.

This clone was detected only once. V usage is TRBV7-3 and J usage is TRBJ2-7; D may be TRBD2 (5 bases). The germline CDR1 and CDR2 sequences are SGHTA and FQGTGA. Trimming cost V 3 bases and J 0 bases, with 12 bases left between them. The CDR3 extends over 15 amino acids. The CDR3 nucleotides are TGTGCCAGCAGCTTGAGTAGCGCGACCTCCTACGAGCAGTACTTC. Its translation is CASSLSSATSYEQYF.

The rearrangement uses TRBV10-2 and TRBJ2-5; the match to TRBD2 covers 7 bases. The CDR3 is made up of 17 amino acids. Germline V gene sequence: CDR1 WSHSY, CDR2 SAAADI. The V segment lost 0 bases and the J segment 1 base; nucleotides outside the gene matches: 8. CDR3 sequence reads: CASSESSASGGQETQYF. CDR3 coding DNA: TGCGCCAGCAGTGAGTCTTCGGCTAGCGGAGGCCAAGAGACCCAGTACTTC.

The CDR3 sequence is CASSSLAGGRETQYF. The CDR3 coding sequence is TGTGCCAGCAGTTCACTAGCGGGAGGGAGGGAGACCCAGTACTTC. The genes are TRBV6-5 and TRBJ2-5; 13 bases line up with TRBD2. The CDR3 runs 15 residues. Germline CDR1 MNHEY, CDR2 SVGAGI. With V trimmed by 4 bases and J by 5 bases, 4 bases remained unmatched.

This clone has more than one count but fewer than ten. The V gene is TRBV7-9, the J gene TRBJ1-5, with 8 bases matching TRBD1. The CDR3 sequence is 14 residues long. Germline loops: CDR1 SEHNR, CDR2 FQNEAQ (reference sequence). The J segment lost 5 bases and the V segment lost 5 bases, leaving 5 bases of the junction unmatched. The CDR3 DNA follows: TGTGCCAGCAGCACCGGACAGGGCGATCAGCCCCAGCATTTT. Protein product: CASSTGQGDQPQHF.

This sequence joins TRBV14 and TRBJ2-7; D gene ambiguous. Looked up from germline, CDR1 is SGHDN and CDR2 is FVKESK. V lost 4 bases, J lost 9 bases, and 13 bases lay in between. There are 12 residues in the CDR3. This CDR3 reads CASSRTSLVQYF. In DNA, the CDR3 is TGTGCCAGCAGCCGCACCAGTCTAGTGCAGTACTTC.

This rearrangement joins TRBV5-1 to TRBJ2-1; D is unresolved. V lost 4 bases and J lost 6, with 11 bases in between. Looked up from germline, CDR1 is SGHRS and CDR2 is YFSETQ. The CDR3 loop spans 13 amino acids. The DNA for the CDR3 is TGCGCCAGCAGCCAACCCTGGGGCAATGAGCAGTTCTTC. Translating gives CASSQPWGNEQFF. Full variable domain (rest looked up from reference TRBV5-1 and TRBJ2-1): KAGVTQTPRYLIKTRGQQVTLSCSPISGHRSVSWYQQTPGQGLQFLFEYFSETQRNKGNFPGRFSGRQFSNSRSEMNVSTLELGDSALYLCASSQPWGNEQFFGPGTRLTVL.

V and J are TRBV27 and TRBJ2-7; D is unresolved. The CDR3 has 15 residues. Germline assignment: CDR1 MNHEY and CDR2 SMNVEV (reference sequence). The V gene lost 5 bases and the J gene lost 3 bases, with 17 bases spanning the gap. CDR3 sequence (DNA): TGTGCCAGCAGTCCCCTCGTAGGTTCCAACTACGAGCAGTACGTC. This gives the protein CASSPLVGSNYEQYV.

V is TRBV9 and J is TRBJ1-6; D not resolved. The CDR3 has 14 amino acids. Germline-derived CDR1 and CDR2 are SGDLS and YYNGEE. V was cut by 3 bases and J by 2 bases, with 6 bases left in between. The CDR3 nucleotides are TGTGCCAGCAGCGACGGGGCCTATAATTCACCCCTCCACTTT. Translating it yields CASSDGAYNSPLHF.

DNA of the CDR3: TGTGCCAGCAGTCAAGGGACAGCCTTCTATGGCTACACCTTC. Translation: CASSQGTAFYGYTF. V is TRBV6-5 and J is TRBJ1-2, with 7 bases aligning to TRBD1. Germline V lookup: CDR1 MNHEY, CDR2 SVGAGI. Unmatched junction bases numbered 7, after V lost 5 bases and J lost 4 bases. The CDR3 is 14 residues long.